The 6 T cell receptor beta chains listed next were all sequenced from one sample in a study of blood T cell repertoires in COVID-19. The method was immunoSEQ multiplex PCR; TCRdb's version includes in-frame clones alone and lacks a portion of them. The sample shows roughly 400,000 clones, 80% to 90% of them seen only once. Source material: PBMCs or T cells enriched from blood (not recorded which). The receptors here all came from a woman in her forties or fifties who had recovered from COVID-19.

V is TRBV4-1 and J is TRBJ2-5; maybe TRBD2 (5 bases). The CDR3 has 15 residues. Germline V gene data show CDR1 as MGHRA and CDR2 as YSYEKL. The V end lost 6 bases, the J end lost 6 bases, and 20 bases lay between the germline ends. CDR3 bases: TGCGCCAGCAGTCTCGACCGGACTCTTGAACAGACCCAGTACTTC. The encoded protein is CASSLDRTLEQTQYF.

The CDR3, as DNA: TGTGCCACCAGCAGAGGAGCGGACCTGTCCTACGAGCAGTACTTC. This gives the protein CATSRGADLSYEQYF. This rearrangement joins TRBV15 to TRBJ2-7; weak D call: TRBD2 (5 bases). V was pared by 1 base and J by 1 base, with 11 bases between. CDR1 and CDR2 from the germline V gene are LNHNV and YYDKDF (reference sequence). This CDR3 spans 15 amino acids.

This chain links TRBV4-1 with TRBJ2-1; the D gene is possibly TRBD2 (6 bases). CDR1 is MGHRA, CDR2 YSYEKL, per germline. Trimming took 3 bases from V and 3 from J, leaving 6 bases between them. There are 13 residues in the CDR3. CDR3 sequence reads: CASSQDYYNEQFF. CDR3 DNA sequence: TGCGCCAGCAGCCAGGACTACTACAATGAGCAGTTCTTC.

This clone was detected only a few times. This chain connects TRBV6-2 or TRBV6-3 to TRBJ1-5; D perhaps matches TRBD1 (5 bases). Trimming stripped 4 bases from V and 0 bases from J, with 16 bases between. CDR3 length: 17 amino acids. Germline V CDR1 and CDR2: MNHEY, SVGEGT. The CDR3 region is CASSFDRGGHSNQPQHF. CDR3 DNA sequence: TGTGCCAGCAGTTTTGACCGGGGGGGTCATAGCAATCAGCCCCAGCATTTT.

CDR3 amino acids: CASSLSGSNQPQHF. CDR3 in DNA: TGTGCCAGCAGTTTATCGGGGAGCAATCAGCCCCAGCATTTT. The rearrangement joins TRBV6-5 to TRBJ1-5; D ambiguous. The CDR3 runs to 14 residues. Germline CDR1 MNHEY, CDR2 SVGAGI. With 4 bases removed from V and 1 base from J, the gap between germline ends came to 8 bases.

The chain combines TRBV6-1 with TRBJ2-7, with D perhaps matching TRBD1 (6 bases). There are 17 residues in the CDR3. Per germline, CDR1 MNHNS and CDR2 SASEGT. V was clipped by 2 bases and J by 2 bases, with 19 bases between them. Written as DNA, the CDR3 is TGTGCCAGCAGTGAATCGCAGGGGAGAACCTATGCCTACGAGCAGTACTTC. Encoded protein: CASSESQGRTYAYEQYF.